A selection of T cell receptor beta chains follows, all from one sample in a study of graft-versus-host responses after intestinal transplantation. These TCRs' antigens remain unknown. Libraries were prepared by immunoSEQ multiplex PCR; TCRdb keeps only in-frame clonotypes and omits some of them. The profile shows roughly 110,000 clones, roughly 86% of them singletons. The sequencing used unstimulated CD4+ T cells sorted from spleen or lymph node cells, collected before transplant. Source of these receptors: a human donor who was the organ donor for an intestinal transplant. CDR3s include the opening cysteine and the closing phenylalanine or tryptophan. The D gene is left open where the match is weak. The listing skips clone size in some rows; elsewhere it reads once, few, many or a size class.

V	size	D	J	CDR3	DNA
TRBV5-1	-	-	TRBJ2-2	CASSLDGNTGELFF	TGCGCCAGCAGCTTGGACGGTAACACCGGGGAGCTGTTTTTT
TRBV11-2	-	TRBD2	TRBJ2-1	CASSQVAGGNNEQFF	TGTGCCAGCAGCCAAGTAGCGGGAGGAAACAATGAGCAGTTCTTC
TRBV5-4	-	-	TRBJ1-1	CASSREQGSSEAFF	TGTGCCAGCAGCCGAGAACAGGGTTCATCTGAAGCTTTCTTT
TRBV28	-	-	TRBJ1-1	CASSSYNRVGTEAFF	TGTGCCAGCAGTTCCTACAACCGGGTGGGGACTGAAGCTTTCTTT
TRBV4-2	-	-	TRBJ2-1	CASSRLQGRGGVNEQFF	TGTGCCAGCAGCCGCCTACAGGGGAGGGGAGGGGTCAATGAGCAGTTCTTC
TRBV2	-	TRBD1	TRBJ2-5	CASSQGARETQYF	TGTGCCAGCTCACAGGGGGCGCGAGAGACCCAGTACTTC
TRBV29-1	-	-	TRBJ1-3	CSVEKGAGNTIYF	TGCAGCGTTGAGAAGGGGGCTGGAAACACCATATATTTT
TRBV9	-	-	TRBJ2-2	CASSDTNTGELFF	TGTGCCAGCAGCGACACGAACACCGGGGAGCTGTTTTTT
TRBV2	once	-	TRBJ1-5	CASSWQGRGNQPQHF	TGTGCCAGCAGTTGGCAGGGTAGGGGCAATCAGCCCCAGCATTTT
TRBV5-1	-	TRBD1	TRBJ2-7	CASSLGGDRGREYEQYF	TGCGCCAGCAGCTTGGGAGGGGACAGGGGGCGCGAGTACGAGCAGTACTTC
TRBV12-5	-	TRBD2	TRBJ2-7	CASGLGPSGRKTYEQYF	TGTGCTAGTGGTTTGGGGCCTAGCGGGCGCAAGACCTACGAGCAGTACTTC
TRBV5-1	few	TRBD1	TRBJ1-1	CASSLRGQGALNTEAFF	TGCGCCAGCAGCTTAAGGGGACAGGGGGCTCTGAACACTGAAGCTTTCTTT
TRBV19	-	TRBD2	TRBJ2-3	CASSIGLAPDTQYF	TGTGCCAGTAGTATCGGACTAGCCCCAGATACGCAGTATTTT
TRBV28	-	TRBD2	TRBJ2-1	CASSSGQTSAKNEQFF	TGTGCCAGCAGTTCAGGACAGACTAGCGCAAAAAATGAGCAGTTCTTC
TRBV7-2	-	-	TRBJ1-6	CASSQYSLSTPLHF	TGTGCCAGCAGCCAATACAGTCTGTCTACACCCCTCCACTTT
TRBV7-7	-	-	TRBJ2-5	CASSSNEETQYF	TGTGCCAGCAGCTCTAACGAAGAGACCCAGTACTTC
TRBV7-8	-	-	TRBJ2-7	CASSLESESSYEQYF	TGTGCCAGCAGCTTAGAGTCGGAATCCTCCTACGAGCAGTACTTC
TRBV5-4	-	-	TRBJ1-1	CASSSMTVNTEAFF	TGTGCCAGCAGCTCAATGACAGTGAACACTGAAGCTTTCTTT
TRBV2	-	-	TRBJ2-7	CASSERLMGKSGQYF	TGTGCCAGCAGTGAGAGGTTAATGGGGAAAAGCGGGCAGTACTTC
TRBV5-6	-	-	TRBJ2-5	CASSLVGRGKYQETQYF	TGTGCCAGCAGCTTGGTGGGCAGGGGAAAGTACCAAGAGACCCAGTACTTC
TRBV20-1	-	-	TRBJ2-5	CSASGETQYF	TGCAGTGCTTCCGGGGAGACCCAGTACTTC
TRBV7-9	-	TRBD1	TRBJ1-1	CASSSGTGPNTEAFF	TGTGCCAGCAGCTCCGGGACAGGGCCGAACACTGAAGCTTTCTTT
TRBV30	-	-	TRBJ1-1	CAWTSFKGEEAFF	TGTGCCTGGACATCCTTCAAAGGGGAGGAAGCTTTCTTT
TRBV27	-	-	TRBJ2-3	CASSPRGGTGTQYF	TGTGCCAGCAGTCCCAGGGGCGGTACAGGTACGCAGTATTTT
TRBV4-2	-	TRBD1	TRBJ2-3	CASSPGTGSDTQYF	TGTGCCAGCAGCCCCGGGACAGGATCAGATACGCAGTATTTT
TRBV11-3	-	TRBD2	TRBJ2-1	CASSLAGDHSYNEQFF	TGTGCCAGCAGCCTAGCGGGAGACCACTCCTACAATGAGCAGTTCTTC
TRBV27	few	TRBD2	TRBJ2-2	CASSLLAGAGELFF	TGTGCCAGCAGTTTACTAGCGGGAGCCGGGGAGCTGTTTTTT
TRBV5-1	-	-	TRBJ1-4	CASSPLSWLGAGEKLFF	TGCGCCAGCAGCCCACTCTCTTGGTTGGGGGCAGGTGAAAAACTGTTTTTT
TRBV30	-	-	TRBJ2-3	CAWMRADTQYF	TGTGCCTGGATGAGGGCAGATACGCAGTATTTT